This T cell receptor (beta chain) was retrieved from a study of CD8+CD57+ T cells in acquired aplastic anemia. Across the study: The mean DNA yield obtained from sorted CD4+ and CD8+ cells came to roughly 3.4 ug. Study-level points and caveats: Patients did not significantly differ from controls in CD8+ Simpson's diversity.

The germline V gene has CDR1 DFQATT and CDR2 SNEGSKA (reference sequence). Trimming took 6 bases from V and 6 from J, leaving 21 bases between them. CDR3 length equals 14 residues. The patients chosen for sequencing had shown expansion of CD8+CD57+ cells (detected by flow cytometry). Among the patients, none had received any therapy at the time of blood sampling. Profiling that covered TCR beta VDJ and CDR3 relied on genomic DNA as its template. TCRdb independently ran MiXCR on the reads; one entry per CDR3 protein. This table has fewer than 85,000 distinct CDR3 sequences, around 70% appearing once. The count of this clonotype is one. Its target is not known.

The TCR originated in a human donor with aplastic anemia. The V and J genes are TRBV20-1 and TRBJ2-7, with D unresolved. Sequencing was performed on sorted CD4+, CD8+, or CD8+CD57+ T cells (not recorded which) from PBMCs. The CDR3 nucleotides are TGCAGTGCCTACTCATGGACGCCTAGGATCGAGCAGTACTTC. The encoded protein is CSAYSWTPRIEQYF.